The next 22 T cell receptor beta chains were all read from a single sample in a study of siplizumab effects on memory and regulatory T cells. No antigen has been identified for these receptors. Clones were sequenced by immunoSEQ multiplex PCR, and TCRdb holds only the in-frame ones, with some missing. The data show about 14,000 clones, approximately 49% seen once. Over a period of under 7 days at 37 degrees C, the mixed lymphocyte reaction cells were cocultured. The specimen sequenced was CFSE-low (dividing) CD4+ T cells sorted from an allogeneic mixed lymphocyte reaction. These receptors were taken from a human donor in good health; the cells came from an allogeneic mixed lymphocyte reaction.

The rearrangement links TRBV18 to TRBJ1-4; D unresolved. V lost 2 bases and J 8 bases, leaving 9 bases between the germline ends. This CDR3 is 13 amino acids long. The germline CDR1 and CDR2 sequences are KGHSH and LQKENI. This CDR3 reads CASSPDLAEKLFF. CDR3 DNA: TGTGCCAGCTCACCAGATCTGGCCGAAAAACTGTTTTTT. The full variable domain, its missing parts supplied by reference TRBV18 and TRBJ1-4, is NAGVMQNPRHLVRRRGQEARLRCSPMKGHSHVYWYRQLPEEGLKFMVYLQKENIIDESGMPKERFSAEFPKEGPSILRIQQVVRGDSAAYFCASSPDLAEKLFFGSGTQLSVL.

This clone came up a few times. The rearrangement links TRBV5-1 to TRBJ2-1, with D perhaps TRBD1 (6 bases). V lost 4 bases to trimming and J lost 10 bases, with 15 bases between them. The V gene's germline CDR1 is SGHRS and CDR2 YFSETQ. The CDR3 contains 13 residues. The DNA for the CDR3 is TGCGCCAGCAGCAGCGGTGGTACAGGGGAGCAGTTCTTC. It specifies CASSSGGTGEQFF.

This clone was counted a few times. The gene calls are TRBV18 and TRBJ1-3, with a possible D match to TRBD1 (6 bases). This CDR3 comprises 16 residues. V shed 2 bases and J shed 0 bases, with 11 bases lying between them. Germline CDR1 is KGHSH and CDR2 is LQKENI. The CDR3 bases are TGTGCCAGCTCACCAATCATGGGGGCCTCTGGAAACACCATATATTTT. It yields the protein CASSPIMGASGNTIYF.

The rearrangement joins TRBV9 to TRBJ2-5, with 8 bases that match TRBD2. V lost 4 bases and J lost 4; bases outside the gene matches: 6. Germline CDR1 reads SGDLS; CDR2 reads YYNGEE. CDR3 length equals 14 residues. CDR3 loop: CASSPGTRGETQYF. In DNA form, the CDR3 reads TGTGCCAGCAGCCCAGGGACTAGAGGAGAGACCCAGTACTTC.

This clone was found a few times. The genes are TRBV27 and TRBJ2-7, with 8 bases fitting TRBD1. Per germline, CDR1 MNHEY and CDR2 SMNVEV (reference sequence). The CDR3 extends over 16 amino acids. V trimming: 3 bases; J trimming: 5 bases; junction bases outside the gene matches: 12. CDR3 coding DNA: TGTGCCAGCAGTTTTGTCGCCGGGACAGGTTGGGACGAGCAGTACTTC. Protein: CASSFVAGTGWDEQYF.

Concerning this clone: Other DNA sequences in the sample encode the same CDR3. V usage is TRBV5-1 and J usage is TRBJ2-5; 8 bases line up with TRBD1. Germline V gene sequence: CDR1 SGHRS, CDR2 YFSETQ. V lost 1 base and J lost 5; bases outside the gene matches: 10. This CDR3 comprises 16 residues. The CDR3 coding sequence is TGCGCCAGCAGCTTGACAGGACAGGGTGAGGGGGAGACCCAGTACTTC. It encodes CASSLTGQGEGETQYF.

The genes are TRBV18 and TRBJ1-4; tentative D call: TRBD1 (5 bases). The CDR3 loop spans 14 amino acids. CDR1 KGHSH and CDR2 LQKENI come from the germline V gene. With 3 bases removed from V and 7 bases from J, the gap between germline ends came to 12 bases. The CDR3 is CASSPTQGGEKLFF. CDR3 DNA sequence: TGTGCCAGCTCACCTACCCAGGGAGGTGAAAAACTGTTTTTT.

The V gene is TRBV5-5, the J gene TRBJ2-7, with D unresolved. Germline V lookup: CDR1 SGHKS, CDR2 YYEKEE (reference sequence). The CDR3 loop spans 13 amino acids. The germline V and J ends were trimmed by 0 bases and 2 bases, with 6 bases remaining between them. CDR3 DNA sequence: TGTGCCAGCAGCTTGGGACCGACCTACGAGCAGTACTTC. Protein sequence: CASSLGPTYEQYF.

The CDR3 loop reads CASSWSGGDGNQPQHF. For the CDR3, the DNA is TGTGCCAGCAGCTGGTCAGGGGGCGACGGCAATCAGCCCCAGCATTTT. The rearrangement joins TRBV5-5 to TRBJ1-5; 8 nucleotides line up with TRBD1. CDR3 length equals 16 residues. The germline gives CDR1 SGHKS, CDR2 YYEKEE (reference sequence). J lost 2 bases, V lost 3 bases, and 7 bases had no gene match.

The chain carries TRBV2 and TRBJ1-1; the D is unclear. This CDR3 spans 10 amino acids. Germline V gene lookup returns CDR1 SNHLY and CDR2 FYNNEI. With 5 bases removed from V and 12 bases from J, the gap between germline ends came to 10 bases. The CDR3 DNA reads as TGTGCCAGCAGTTCGTATCAGACTTTCTTT. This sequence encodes CASSSYQTFF.

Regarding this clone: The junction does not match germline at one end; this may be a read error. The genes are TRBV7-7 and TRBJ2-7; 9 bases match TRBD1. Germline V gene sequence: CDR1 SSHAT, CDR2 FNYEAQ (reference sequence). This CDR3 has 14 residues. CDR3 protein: CASSPGQGPYEQYF. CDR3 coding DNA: TGTGCTAGCAGCCCGGGACAGGGCCCCTACGAGCAGTACTTC.

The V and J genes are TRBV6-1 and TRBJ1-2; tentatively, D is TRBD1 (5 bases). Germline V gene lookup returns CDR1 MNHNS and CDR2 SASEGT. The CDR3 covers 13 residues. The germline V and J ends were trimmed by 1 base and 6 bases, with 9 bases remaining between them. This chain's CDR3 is CASSEGTRNGYTF. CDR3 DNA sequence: TGTGCCAGCAGTGAAGGGACACGGAATGGCTACACCTTC.

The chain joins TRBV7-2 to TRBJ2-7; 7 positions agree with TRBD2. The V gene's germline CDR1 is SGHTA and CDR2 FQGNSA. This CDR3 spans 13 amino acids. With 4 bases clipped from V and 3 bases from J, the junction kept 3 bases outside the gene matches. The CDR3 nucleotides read TGTGCCAGCAGCTGGGCTAGCGGCTACGAGCAGTACTTC. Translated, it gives CASSWASGYEQYF.

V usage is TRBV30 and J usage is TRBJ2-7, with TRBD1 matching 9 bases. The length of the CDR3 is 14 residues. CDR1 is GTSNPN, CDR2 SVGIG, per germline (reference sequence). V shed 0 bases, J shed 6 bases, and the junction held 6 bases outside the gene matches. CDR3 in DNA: TGTGCCTGGAGTGTCGGGACAGGGAATGTCGAGCAGTACTTC. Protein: CAWSVGTGNVEQYF.

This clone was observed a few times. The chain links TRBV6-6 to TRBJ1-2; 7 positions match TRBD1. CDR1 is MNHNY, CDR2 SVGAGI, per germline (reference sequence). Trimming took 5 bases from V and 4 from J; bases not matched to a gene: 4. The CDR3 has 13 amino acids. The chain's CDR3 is CASSKAGGYGYTF. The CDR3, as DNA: TGTGCCAGCAGTAAAGCAGGGGGCTATGGCTACACCTTC.

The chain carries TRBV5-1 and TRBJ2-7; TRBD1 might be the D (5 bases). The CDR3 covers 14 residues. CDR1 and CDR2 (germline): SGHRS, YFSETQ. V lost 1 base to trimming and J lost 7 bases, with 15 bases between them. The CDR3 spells CASSLKGADGEQYF. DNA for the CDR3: TGCGCCAGCAGCTTGAAAGGGGCAGACGGTGAGCAGTACTTC.

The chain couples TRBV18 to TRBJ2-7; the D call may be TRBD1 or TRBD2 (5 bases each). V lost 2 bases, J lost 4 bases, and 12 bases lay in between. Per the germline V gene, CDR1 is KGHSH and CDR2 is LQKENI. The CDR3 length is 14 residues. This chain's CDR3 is CASSPGTQLYEQYF. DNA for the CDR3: TGTGCCAGCTCACCAGGGACCCAGCTGTACGAGCAGTACTTC.

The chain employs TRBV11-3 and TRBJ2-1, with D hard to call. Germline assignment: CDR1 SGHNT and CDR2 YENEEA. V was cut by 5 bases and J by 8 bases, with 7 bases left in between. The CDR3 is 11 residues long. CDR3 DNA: TGTGCCAGCAGCCGAGTTGATGAGCAGTTCTTC. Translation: CASSRVDEQFF.

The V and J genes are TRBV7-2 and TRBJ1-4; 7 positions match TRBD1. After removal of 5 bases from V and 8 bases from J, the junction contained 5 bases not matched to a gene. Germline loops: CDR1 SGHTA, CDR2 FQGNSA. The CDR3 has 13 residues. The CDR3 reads CASSRDRGEKLFF. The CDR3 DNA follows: TGTGCCAGCAGCCGGGACAGAGGCGAAAAACTGTTTTTT.

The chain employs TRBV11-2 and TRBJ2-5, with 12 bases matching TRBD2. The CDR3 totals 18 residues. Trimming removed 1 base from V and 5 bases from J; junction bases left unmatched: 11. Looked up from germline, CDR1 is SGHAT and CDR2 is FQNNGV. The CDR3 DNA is TGTGCCAGCAGCTTAGCCCCCACGACTAGCGGGAGCACGGAGACCCAGTACTTC. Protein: CASSLAPTTSGSTETQYF.

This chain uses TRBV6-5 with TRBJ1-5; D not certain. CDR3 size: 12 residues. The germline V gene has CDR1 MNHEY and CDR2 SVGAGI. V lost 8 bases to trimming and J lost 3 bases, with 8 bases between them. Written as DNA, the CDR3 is TGTGCCAGCGGACTTTACAATCAGCCCCAGCATTTT. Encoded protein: CASGLYNQPQHF.

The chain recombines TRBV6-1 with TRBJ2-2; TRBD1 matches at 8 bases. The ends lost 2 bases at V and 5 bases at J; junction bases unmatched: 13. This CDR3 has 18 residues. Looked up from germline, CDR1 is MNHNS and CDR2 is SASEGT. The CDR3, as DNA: TGTGCCAGCAGTGAAAAAGCGGCAGGGGGCTTTTTTACCGGGGAGCTGTTTTTT. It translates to CASSEKAAGGFFTGELFF.